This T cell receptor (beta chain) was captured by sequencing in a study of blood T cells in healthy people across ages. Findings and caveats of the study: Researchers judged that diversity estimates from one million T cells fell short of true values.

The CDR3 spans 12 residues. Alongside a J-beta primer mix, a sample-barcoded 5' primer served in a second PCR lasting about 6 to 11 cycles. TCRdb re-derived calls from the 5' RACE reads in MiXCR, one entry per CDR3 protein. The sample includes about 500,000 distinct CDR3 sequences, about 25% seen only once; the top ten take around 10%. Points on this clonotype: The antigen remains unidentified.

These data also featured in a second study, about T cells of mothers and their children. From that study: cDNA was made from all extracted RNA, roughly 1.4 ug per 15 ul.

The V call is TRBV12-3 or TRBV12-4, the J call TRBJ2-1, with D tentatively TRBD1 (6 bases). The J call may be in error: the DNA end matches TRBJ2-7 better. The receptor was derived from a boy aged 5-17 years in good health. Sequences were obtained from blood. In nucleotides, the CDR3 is TGTGCCAGCAGTAGCAGGGGCAACGAGCAGTACTTC. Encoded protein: CASSSRGNEQYF.